The clone carrying this T cell receptor beta chain showed up just once. This sample was taken from a study of blood T cell repertoires in COVID-19. The CDR3 is 18 amino acids. Per germline, CDR1 LNHDA and CDR2 SQIVND (reference sequence). Trimming at V came to 4 bases and at J to 1 base, leaving 10 bases not matched to a gene. The authors' processing: Reference gene primer amplification gave estimated nucleated cell counts. Assay used: immunoSEQ multiplex PCR; TCRdb lists only in-frame clones, some missing. D and trimming were read from the DNA, whereas the V and J calls and clone size are those reported in that table. Of under 100,000 clones in the sample, 87% were seen once.

Input material: peripheral blood. This TCR derives from a human donor in a cohort sampled during active COVID-19. The chain links TRBV19 to TRBJ1-5, with 10 bases fitting TRBD1. CDR3 nucleotides: TGTGCCAGTAGTAAGCCCCGGGGACAGGGGTCGAGCAATCAGCCCCAGCATTTT. Translating gives CASSKPRGQGSSNQPQHF.